This T cell receptor (beta chain) derives from a study of T cell responses to AZD1222 COVID-19 vaccine. A remark on this clone: The antigen remains undetermined.

Study findings and constraints: Two AZD1222 administrations were followed by greater Spike-specific TCR breadth and depth. Spike as a whole was targeted by vaccine-associated CD4 TCRs, dominant at 160-218 and 743-854. Repertoires were obtained solely post-peak T cell response. Clonal diversity may have been underestimated in mostly white British donors.

The repertoire was sequenced with immunoSEQ multiplex PCR; TCRdb's copy has only in-frame clones and lacks some. The repertoire has roughly 77,000 clones, roughly 90% of them found once; the top ten carry roughly 5%. Germline CDR1 is SGHRS and CDR2 is YFSETQ. This CDR3 has 14 amino acids. V was cut by 0 bases and J by 4 bases, with 9 bases left in between. This TCR was recovered from an adult who received the AZD1222 COVID-19 vaccine. The material sequenced was peripheral blood, taken 28 days after the second AZD1222 dose. V gene TRBV5-1 combines with J gene TRBJ2-3; D remains unclear. The CDR3 DNA reads TGCGCCAGCAGCTTGGATGGACGCGCAGATACGCAGTATTTT. Residues: CASSLDGRADTQYF.